Listed below are T cell receptor beta chains from one sample, sequenced in a study of blood T cell repertoires in COVID-19. Sequenced by immunoSEQ multiplex PCR; TCRdb stores in-frame clones only, minus some. The data contain about 90,000 clones, 75% to 95% of them singletons. The sequencing input was peripheral blood. Source of these receptors: a human donor with active COVID-19. The donor label of this sample is uncertain. The CDR3 runs from the conserved cysteine through the conserved F or W. Each record gives: V gene, CDR3 length, D gene, J gene, clone size, CDR3 DNA, CDR3 protein. The D gene is left open where the match is weak. Not all rows give a size; the values are once, few, many and, for expanded clones, a class.

TRBV11-2	14	.	TRBJ2-1	.	TGTGCCAGCAGCTTAGACAGGTCGGCCCATGAGCAGTTCTTC	CASSLDRSAHEQFF
TRBV11-2	16	TRBD2	TRBJ2-2	.	TGTGCCAGCAGGGGGAGGGGACGTGCGAACACCGGGGAGCTGTTTTTT	CASRGRGRANTGELFF
TRBV28	15	TRBD1	TRBJ1-6	.	TGTGCCAGCAGTGGACAGGGGGTAAAGAGATCACCCCTCCACTTT	CASSGQGVKRSPLHF
TRBV5-1	13	.	TRBJ2-1	.	TGCGCCAGCAGCCAGGCGGGGTTGGATGAGCAGTTCTTC	CASSQAGLDEQFF
TRBV3-1/TRBV3-2	17	.	TRBJ1-2	.	TGTGCCAGCAGCCATCCCTCCCCCCTACAGGGCGGCTATGGCTACACCTTC	CASSHPSPLQGGYGYTF
TRBV12-3/TRBV12-4	13	.	TRBJ1-2	.	TGTGCCAGCAGGGGGGGACGGGGACCAGGCTACACCTTC	CASRGGRGPGYTF
TRBV7-6	15	TRBD1	TRBJ1-6	.	TGTGCCAGCAGCCCGGGGACAGGGCCTAATTCACCCCTCCACTTT	CASSPGTGPNSPLHF
TRBV5-1	16	.	TRBJ2-5	.	TGCGCCAGCAGCCAACGGACAGTTCCGTACCAAGAGACCCAGTACTTC	CASSQRTVPYQETQYF
TRBV7-2	14	.	TRBJ2-3	.	TGTGCCAGCAGCTTGGACATTAGCACAGATACGCAGTATTTT	CASSLDISTDTQYF
TRBV6-5	14	TRBD1	TRBJ1-2	.	TGTGCCAGCAGTTACCCCGGGACAGGATTTGGCTACACCTTC	CASSYPGTGFGYTF
TRBV7-9	15	TRBD2	TRBJ2-5	.	TGTGCCAGCGGGCTTGACGGGGGGGTCCAAGAGACCCAGTACTTC	CASGLDGGVQETQYF
TRBV11-2	15	.	TRBJ2-2	.	TGTGCCAGCAGCTTAGTCGGGGGAGGTGCAGGGGAGCTGTTTTTT	CASSLVGGGAGELFF
TRBV7-6	15	TRBD2	TRBJ2-3	once	TGTGCCAGCGCGGGGGCGGGGGGGCGTACAGATACGCAGTATTTT	CASAGAGGRTDTQYF
TRBV5-4	14	.	TRBJ1-2	.	TGTGCCAGCAGCTCTTCCGGGGATAACTATGGCTACACCTTC	CASSSSGDNYGYTF
TRBV4-2	17	TRBD2	TRBJ2-5	.	TGTGCCAGCAGCCAAGATCAGCGGGGGGGAGGATTGGAGACCCAGTACTTC	CASSQDQRGGGLETQYF
TRBV28	17	TRBD2	TRBJ2-7	once	TGTGCCAGCAGCGATTCCGGCGGGGGTCCCCTATCCTACGAGCAGTACTTC	CASSDSGGGPLSYEQYF
TRBV5-1	15	TRBD2	TRBJ2-7	.	TGCGCCAGCAGCTCTACTAGCGGGGGGGCCTACGAGCAGTACTTC	CASSSTSGGAYEQYF
TRBV19	15	.	TRBJ1-6	.	TGTGCCAGTAGTATAGATCAGGCTGGCGGGTCACCCCTCCACTTT	CASSIDQAGGSPLHF
TRBV3-1/TRBV3-2	13	.	TRBJ2-7	.	TGTGCCAGCAGCCAAGATCACTCTTACGAGCAGTACTTC	CASSQDHSYEQYF
TRBV4-2	15	.	TRBJ2-1	.	TGTGCCAGCAGCCAAGACGCAGGTGCGGGCAATGAGCAGTTCTTC	CASSQDAGAGNEQFF
TRBV5-1	14	TRBD1	TRBJ1-2	.	TGCGCCAGCAGCACGTTACAGGGGGGCTATGGCTACACCTTC	CASSTLQGGYGYTF
TRBV5-4	16	.	TRBJ2-5	once	TGTGCCAGCAGCTCCCGGCAGGGGGGTAGTGGGGAGACCCAGTACTTC	CASSSRQGGSGETQYF
TRBV7-8	14	.	TRBJ2-7	.	TGTGCCAGCAGCTTAGGAGAACAGGACTACGAGCAGTACTTC	CASSLGEQDYEQYF
TRBV7-6	16	.	TRBJ1-3	once	TGTGCCAGCAGCTTAGCTACGGGGGGCTATGGAGACACCATATATTTT	CASSLATGGYGDTIYF
TRBV25-1	13	.	TRBJ1-6	.	TGTGCCAGCAGTGAAGGGGGGAATTCACCCCTCCACTTT	CASSEGGNSPLHF
TRBV9	15	.	TRBJ2-7	.	TGTGCCAGCAGCCCCTACTCAACCTTATCCTACGAGCAGTACTTC	CASSPYSTLSYEQYF